The table lists the clone carrying this T cell receptor (beta chain) with many counts. Its target is unknown. The germline V gene has CDR1 MNHEY and CDR2 SVGEGT. The CDR3 consists of 13 residues. V gave up 4 bases and J gave up 2 bases, with 8 bases separating them. This specimen comes from a study of early T cells in non-severe SARS-CoV-2 infection. Study-level background: Bulk RNA taken from unsorted whole blood was sequenced, leaving chains unpaired.

Researchers tagged individual cDNA molecules with unique molecular identifiers. TCRdb processed the 5' RACE reads anew with MiXCR; each CDR3 protein has one entry. The sample contains tens of thousands of distinct CDR3 sequences, 14% of which appear only once. Findings of the study overall: There was a bias toward anti-spike CD8 responses in VDJdb matching, which missed private and CD4 specificities.

This TCR was sampled from an adult who was a healthcare worker with PCR-confirmed SARS-CoV-2 infection or an uninfected control (not recorded which). What was sequenced was whole blood. The chain uses TRBV6-2 or TRBV6-3 and TRBJ2-5; D is uncertain. The CDR3 sequence: CASSFLPQETQYF. DNA for the CDR3: TGTGCCAGCAGTTTCCTACCTCAAGAGACCCAGTACTTC.